This TCR beta chain was retrieved from a study of cytomegalovirus exposure and HLA in healthy donors. Study summary: Genotyping showed roughly 76% of roughly 390 donors falling in the Caucasian-associated ancestry cluster.

Turning to this clone: No antigen is known for it.

Germline V gene lookup returns CDR1 SGHRS and CDR2 YFSETQ. V shed 2 bases and J 2 bases; nucleotides not matched to a gene: 5. The CDR3 runs 15 residues. Points from the study as a whole: Reported findings show TCR beta sequences accurately forecast HLA-A and HLA-B alleles in most subjects. Later on, an analysis showed TCR association rates differing by HLA locus, with DRB1 the most and HLA-C the fewest.

Primers included in the PCR were 60 Vbeta and 13 Jbeta primers. Generated by immunoSEQ multiplex PCR, the TCRdb table keeps only in-frame clones and is missing some. The sample consists of about 130,000 clones, over 75% of them appearing once. V gene TRBV5-1 combines with J gene TRBJ2-5; 8 nucleotides agree with TRBD1. This clonotype originated in a boy younger than 18 in good health and CMV-seronegative. The sample taken for sequencing was PBMCs. The CDR3: CASSLGTGLQETQYF. DNA of the CDR3: TGCGCCAGCAGCTTAGGGACAGGCTTACAAGAGACCCAGTACTTC.